Each of the 8 T cell receptor beta chains below was sequenced from the same sample in a study of identifying expanded T cells in peripheral blood. Sequenced by immunoSEQ multiplex PCR; TCRdb stores in-frame clones only, minus some. The sample holds about 130,000 clones, 75% to 90% seen once. Sequenced input: blood. The receptor set was obtained from a person aged 18 to 75 in good health.

The chain joins TRBV19 to TRBJ1-1, with D unclear. V was shortened by 8 bases and J by 5 bases, with 15 bases between the two germline ends. The CDR3 covers 13 residues. Germline V gene data show CDR1 as LNHDA and CDR2 as SQIVND (reference sequence). In nucleotides, the CDR3 is TGTGCCAGTGCCTCGCGGGAATTTACTGAAGCTTTCTTT. Translating gives CASASREFTEAFF. The complete variable domain, with remaining parts taken from reference TRBV19 and TRBJ1-1, reads DGGITQSPKYLFRKEGQNVTLSCEQNLNHDAMYWYRQDPGQGLRLIYYSQIVNDFQKGDIAEGYSVSREKKESFPLTVTSAQKNPTAFYLCASASREFTEAFFGQGTRLTVV.

This clone was seen a single time. The chain has TRBV9 and TRBJ1-1, with TRBD1 identical over 10 bases. V shed 2 bases, J shed 6 bases, and the junction held 10 bases outside the gene matches. Germline V gene sequence: CDR1 SGDLS, CDR2 YYNGEE. The CDR3 is made up of 16 amino acids. CDR3 residues: CASSVWLGTGAAEAFF. CDR3 nucleotide sequence: TGTGCCAGCAGCGTTTGGTTGGGGACAGGGGCGGCTGAAGCTTTCTTT.

The rearrangement joins TRBV7-3 to TRBJ2-7; a possible D gene is TRBD2 (5 bases). The CDR3 loop spans 14 amino acids. Germline CDR1 is SGHTA and CDR2 is FQGTGA. Trimming stripped 5 bases from V and 7 bases from J, with 18 bases between. CDR3: CASSPAGSTGEQYF. The CDR3 DNA reads TGTGCCAGCAGCCCGGCGGGTAGTACGGGGGAGCAGTACTTC. Full variable domain (remainder filled in from reference TRBV7-3 and TRBJ2-7): GAGVSQTPSNKVTEKGKYVELRCDPISGHTALYWYRQSLGQGPEFLIYFQGTGAADDSGLPNDRFFAVRPEGSVSTLKIQRTERGDSAVYLCASSPAGSTGEQYFGPGTRLTVT.

The chain couples TRBV30 to TRBJ1-2; D might be TRBD1 (5 bases). Between the trimmed V and J ends, which lost 3 bases and 4 bases, there was a span of 15 bases. Germline V gives CDR1 GTSNPN, CDR2 SVGIG (reference sequence). This CDR3 is 14 amino acids long. For the CDR3, the DNA is TGTGCCTGGAGCGACACCAGGGTTCCCTATGGCTACACCTTC. It yields the protein CAWSDTRVPYGYTF. The full variable domain, completed using reference TRBV30 and TRBJ1-2, is SQTIHQWPATLVQPVGSPLSLECTVEGTSNPNLYWYRQAAGRGLQLLFYSVGIGQISSEVPQNLSASRPQDRQFILSSKKLLLSDSGFYLCAWSDTRVPYGYTFGSGTRLTVV.

V is TRBV28 and J is TRBJ2-7, with TRBD1 matching over 7 bases. Germline loops: CDR1 MDHEN, CDR2 SYDVKM. The CDR3 runs 13 residues. Losses at the gene ends were 5 bases for V and 7 bases for J; bases not matched to a gene: 8. The CDR3 DNA is TGTGCCAGCAGTCTCTGGGACAGAAAGGAGCAGTACTTC. It encodes CASSLWDRKEQYF. Complete variable domain (other parts from reference TRBV28 and TRBJ2-7): DVKVTQSSRYLVKRTGEKVFLECVQDMDHENMFWYRQDPGLGLRLIYFSYDVKMKEKGDIPEGYSVSREKKERFSLILESASTNQTSMYLCASSLWDRKEQYFGPGTRLTVT.

The V and J genes are TRBV19 and TRBJ1-5; D remains unclear. Germline-derived CDR1 and CDR2 are LNHDA and SQIVND (reference sequence). The CDR3 is 18 amino acids. Trimming cost V 5 bases and J 2 bases, with 22 bases left between them. The CDR3, as DNA: TGTGCCAGTAGTCCACTGGCCCCCGGGAGGGAAGGCAATCAGCCCCAGCATTTT. It codes for CASSPLAPGREGNQPQHF.

V and J are TRBV29-1 and TRBJ2-5; D uncertain. Between the trimmed V and J ends, which lost 3 bases and 0 bases, there was a span of 11 bases. In germline, CDR1 is SQVTM, CDR2 ANQGSEA. The CDR3 runs to 14 residues. The CDR3 region has the DNA TGCAGCGTTGAGTTCGCGCAGAACCAAGAGACCCAGTACTTC. This codes for CSVEFAQNQETQYF.

CDR3 DNA sequence: TGCGCCAGCAGCTCACAGGGGTTTAACACTGAAGCTTTCTTT. Amino acid sequence: CASSSQGFNTEAFF. J is TRBJ1-1 and V is TRBV5-1, with 7 bases fitting TRBD1. CDR1 is SGHRS and CDR2 is YFSETQ in the germline V gene. The trim removed 3 bases at V and 2 bases at J, leaving 4 bases unmatched. The CDR3 consists of 14 residues.